This passage covers 2 T cell receptor beta chains from one sample sequenced in a study of T cell repertoires in cytomegalovirus infection. TCRdb analysed the reads with MiXCR anew, one entry per CDR3 protein. Here the sample spans approximately 490,000 distinct CDR3 sequences, around 11% being singletons. Sequencing used PBMCs. The receptors come from a human donor in good health (CMV status not recorded). Some clones in this sample may be carry-over from other donors' samples.

The sample holds many counts of this clonotype. The chain combines TRBV5-1 with TRBJ1-1; 9 nucleotides match TRBD1. The CDR3 has 14 residues. V trimming: 4 bases; J trimming: 3 bases; junction bases outside the gene matches: 4. CDR1 is SGHRS and CDR2 is YFSETQ in the germline V gene. DNA of the CDR3: TGCGCCAGCAGCGCGGGACAGGGCTACACTGAAGCTTTCTTT. This encodes CASSAGQGYTEAFF.

This clonotype occurred many times. The chain carries TRBV7-9 and TRBJ1-5; no clear D gene. The CDR3 consists of 15 residues. Germline CDR1 is SEHNR and CDR2 is FQNEAQ (reference sequence). Trimming shortened V by 5 bases and J by 2 bases, and 13 bases separated the two germline ends. Here the CDR3 reads CASSPAGWGNQPQHF. The CDR3 bases are TGTGCCAGCAGCCCCGCGGGGTGGGGCAATCAGCCCCAGCATTTT.